The present entry profiles one T cell receptor beta chain with its context. The germline CDR1 and CDR2 sequences are MGHRA and YSYEKL. This CDR3 comprises 13 residues. V lost 1 base, J lost 6 bases, and 7 bases lay in between. Clones were read by immunoSEQ multiplex PCR, and TCRdb kept only the in-frame ones, dropping some. The sample comprises about 150,000 clones, approximately 84% of which are singletons, and under 13% rests with the top ten. This entry is derived from a study of blood T cell repertoires in COVID-19. On the study more broadly: The analysed material was cDNA or gDNA that came from T cells, B-cell-depleted T cells, or PBMCs.

The source is a man between 65 and 80 years old with active or convalescent COVID-19. Sequences were obtained from peripheral blood. This chain connects TRBV4-1 to TRBJ1-5; tentatively, D is TRBD1 (5 bases). CDR3 nucleotide sequence: TGCGCCAGCAGCCAAGGAAGGGGTCAGCCCCAGCATTTT. This codes for CASSQGRGQPQHF.